The 17 T cell receptor beta chains reported below all come from one sample, sequenced in a study of blood T cell repertoires in COVID-19. Using immunoSEQ multiplex PCR, the repertoire was profiled, and TCRdb retains in-frame clones only, with some absent. The data hold about 220,000 clones, with around 86% observed a single time. What was sequenced was peripheral blood. Receptors originate from a human donor in a cohort sampled during active COVID-19.

The CDR3 region has the DNA TGTGCCAGCAGCTCTCTGACAGGGGACTACGAGCAGTACTTC. Translated, it gives CASSSLTGDYEQYF. J is TRBJ2-7 and V is TRBV5-6; 8 positions agree with TRBD1. The CDR3 extends over 14 amino acids. Looked up from germline, CDR1 is SGHDT and CDR2 is YYEEEE. The V and J ends lost 3 bases and 3 bases, in that order; junction bases with no gene match: 5.

This chain links TRBV7-2 with TRBJ2-1; 9 bases map to TRBD2. Trimming removed 5 bases from V and 7 bases from J; junction bases left unmatched: 6. The CDR3 length is 14 residues. CDR1 is SGHTA and CDR2 is FQGNSA in the germline V gene. CDR3 protein: CASSPHSGSNEQFF. The CDR3 DNA sequence: TGTGCCAGCAGCCCTCATAGCGGGAGTAATGAGCAGTTCTTC.

The V call is TRBV13, the J call TRBJ2-1; 10 nucleotides align to TRBD2. Germline assignment: CDR1 PRHDT and CDR2 FYEKMQ (reference sequence). Unmatched junction bases numbered 10, after V lost 5 bases and J lost 0 bases. This CDR3 contains 18 residues. As DNA, the CDR3 is TGTGCCAGCAGCCCCCCATCTAGCGGGAGTTTCTCCTACAATGAGCAGTTCTTC. Protein product: CASSPPSSGSFSYNEQFF.

The V gene is TRBV5-1, the J gene TRBJ2-3, with D perhaps TRBD2 (6 bases). CDR3 length: 15 amino acids. V gave up 6 bases and J gave up 3 bases, with 17 bases separating them. Looked up from germline, CDR1 is SGHRS and CDR2 is YFSETQ. The CDR3 here is CASMLGGVLTDTQYF. In DNA, the CDR3 is TGCGCCAGCATGCTTGGCGGGGTTCTTACAGATACGCAGTATTTT. The variable domain in full, completed from reference TRBV5-1 and TRBJ2-3, reads KAGVTQTPRYLIKTRGQQVTLSCSPISGHRSVSWYQQTPGQGLQFLFEYFSETQRNKGNFPGRFSGRQFSNSRSEMNVSTLELGDSALYLCASMLGGVLTDTQYFGPGTRLTVL.

The V and J genes are TRBV21-1 and TRBJ2-2; no DNA check was done on the table's D call, TRBD2. TRBV21-1 is termed a pseudogene. The CDR3 totals 15 residues. The CDR3, as DNA: TGTGCCAGCAGCAAATTCTACGGGGAAACCGGGGAGCTGTTTTTT. Protein sequence: CASSKFYGETGELFF.

This clone was seen a handful of times. This chain joins TRBV14 and TRBJ2-2, with 8 positions matching TRBD1. CDR1 is SGHDN and CDR2 is FVKESK in the germline V gene. Germline trimming cut 2 bases from V and 4 bases from J; bases unmatched to any gene: 3. This CDR3 is built from 15 residues. The chain's CDR3 is CASSQRTGLTGELFF. CDR3 coding DNA: TGTGCCAGCAGCCAAAGGACAGGGCTCACCGGGGAGCTGTTTTTT.

V gene TRBV19 combines with J gene TRBJ2-1, with 11 bases matching TRBD1. V lost 5 bases, J lost 0 bases, and 12 bases stayed unmatched. This CDR3 spans 19 amino acids. Germline CDR1 reads LNHDA; CDR2 reads SQIVND (reference sequence). CDR3 bases: TGTGCCAGTAGTCTTCGAGGACAGGGGGCTATTGGCTCCTACAATGAGCAGTTCTTC. This codes for CASSLRGQGAIGSYNEQFF.

This chain links TRBV27 with TRBJ2-7, with 12 bases fitting TRBD2. Germline CDR1 is MNHEY and CDR2 is SMNVEV (reference sequence). J lost 2 bases, V lost 10 bases, and 12 bases had no gene match. The CDR3 length is 16 residues. DNA for the CDR3: TGTGCCACCAGCCTAGCGGGAGGGCGTTCGCCCTACGAGCAGTACTTC. This codes for CATSLAGGRSPYEQYF.

The chain uses TRBV9 and TRBJ2-7, with 7 positions matching TRBD1. The CDR3 runs 15 residues. Germline lookup yields CDR1 SGDLS and CDR2 YYNGEE. J was trimmed by 1 base and V by 3 bases; bases with no gene match: 7. CDR3 DNA: TGTGCCAGCAGCGCCGGGACAGCGATTTCCTACGAGCAGTACTTC. Protein: CASSAGTAISYEQYF.

The chain uses TRBV7-9 and TRBJ2-7, with 8 bases that match TRBD1. The germline V gene has CDR1 SEHNR and CDR2 FQNEAQ (reference sequence). This CDR3 has 16 residues. The V gene end was trimmed by 5 bases and the J gene end by 0 bases; junction bases not matched to a gene: 9. DNA for the CDR3: TGTGCCAGCAGCCCGGGGACAGGTAGAAACTCCTACGAGCAGTACTTC. Encoded protein: CASSPGTGRNSYEQYF.

This chain joins TRBV5-1 and TRBJ2-7; D unresolved. V shed 1 base and J shed 2 bases, with 4 bases lying between them. Germline V CDR1 and CDR2: SGHRS, YFSETQ. The CDR3 covers 12 residues. The CDR3 loop reads CASSLSAYEQYF. In DNA, the CDR3 is TGCGCCAGCAGCTTGTCGGCCTACGAGCAGTACTTC.

The chain carries TRBV9 and TRBJ1-2; tentatively, D is TRBD1 (6 bases). Germline CDR1 SGDLS, CDR2 YYNGEE. Trimming left V 4 bases short and J 7 bases short, with 20 bases between. The CDR3 length is 15 residues. The CDR3 nucleotides are TGTGCCAGCAGCCCAGGGATTGGGGGGGCGTCTGGCTACACCTTC. This gives the protein CASSPGIGGASGYTF.

V is TRBV19 and J is TRBJ1-2, with TRBD1 identical over 7 bases. V lost 4 bases, J lost 4 bases, and 12 bases stayed unmatched. Germline V lookup: CDR1 LNHDA, CDR2 SQIVND (reference sequence). This CDR3 contains 16 residues. CDR3 amino acids: CASSTSMLGQLYGYTF. The CDR3, as DNA: TGTGCCAGTAGTACCTCAATGCTGGGACAGCTCTATGGCTACACCTTC.

The gene calls are TRBV6-2 or TRBV6-3 and TRBJ2-5; the match to TRBD1 covers 9 bases. Germline values: CDR1 MNHEY, CDR2 SVGEGT. With 6 bases clipped from V and 5 bases from J, the junction kept 10 bases outside the gene matches. CDR3 length: 15 residues. DNA of the CDR3: TGTGCCAGCAGCCGACGGACAGGGGAGCGGGAGACCCAGTACTTC. It specifies CASSRRTGERETQYF.

This clone showed up just once. The chain joins TRBV19 to TRBJ1-5; D not resolved. V lost 8 bases to trimming and J lost 3 bases, with 8 bases between them. The CDR3 is 12 amino acids. Per the germline V gene, CDR1 is LNHDA and CDR2 is SQIVND (reference sequence). The CDR3 sequence: CASRELNQPQHF. In nucleotides, the CDR3 is TGTGCCAGTCGGGAGCTCAATCAGCCCCAGCATTTT. Full variable domain (outside the CDR3, taken from reference TRBV19 and TRBJ1-5): DGGITQSPKYLFRKEGQNVTLSCEQNLNHDAMYWYRQDPGQGLRLIYYSQIVNDFQKGDIAEGYSVSREKKESFPLTVTSAQKNPTAFYLCASRELNQPQHFGDGTRLSIL.

This chain uses TRBV2 with TRBJ1-2; D gene uncertain. V was trimmed by 3 bases and J by 4 bases, leaving 9 bases between them. Germline values: CDR1 SNHLY, CDR2 FYNNEI. The CDR3 is made up of 13 amino acids. The CDR3 protein is CASSDQRSYGYTF. The DNA for the CDR3 is TGTGCCAGCAGTGACCAGCGTAGCTATGGCTACACCTTC.

This chain connects TRBV2 to TRBJ1-2; 7 bases are a match to TRBD1. This CDR3 spans 13 amino acids. Germline V gives CDR1 SNHLY, CDR2 FYNNEI. The V segment lost 8 bases and the J segment 10 bases; nucleotides outside the gene matches: 13. CDR3 coding DNA: TGTGCCAGCCGAAAGAGGGACAGCCCCATCTACACCTTC. Its translation: CASRKRDSPIYTF.